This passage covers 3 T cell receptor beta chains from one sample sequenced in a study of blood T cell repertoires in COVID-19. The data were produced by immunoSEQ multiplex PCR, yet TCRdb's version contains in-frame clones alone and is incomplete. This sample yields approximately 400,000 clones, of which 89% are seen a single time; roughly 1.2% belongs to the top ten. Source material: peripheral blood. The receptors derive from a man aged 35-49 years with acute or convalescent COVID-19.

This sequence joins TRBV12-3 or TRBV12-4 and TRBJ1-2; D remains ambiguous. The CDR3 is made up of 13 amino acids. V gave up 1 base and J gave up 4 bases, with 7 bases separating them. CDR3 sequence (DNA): TGTGCCAGCAGTTTAGGGACTCTCTATGGCTACACCTTC. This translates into CASSLGTLYGYTF.

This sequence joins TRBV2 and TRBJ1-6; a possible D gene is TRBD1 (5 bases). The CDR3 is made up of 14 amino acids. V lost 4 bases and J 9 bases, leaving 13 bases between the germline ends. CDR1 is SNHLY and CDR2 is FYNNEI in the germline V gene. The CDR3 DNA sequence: TGTGCCAGCAGTGGGACATCCATCGGTTCACCCCTCCACTTT. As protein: CASSGTSIGSPLHF.

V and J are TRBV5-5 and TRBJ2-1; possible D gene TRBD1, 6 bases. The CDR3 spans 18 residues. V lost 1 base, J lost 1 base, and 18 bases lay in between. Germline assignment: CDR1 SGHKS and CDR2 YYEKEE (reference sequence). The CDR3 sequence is CASSLYQTGRFSYNEQFF. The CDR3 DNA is TGTGCCAGCAGCTTGTACCAGACAGGTCGCTTTTCCTACAATGAGCAGTTCTTC.